This record concerns one TCR beta chain sequence. Its antigen is not identified. Assay: immunoSEQ multiplex PCR; the TCRdb copy retains only in-frame clones and omits some. The data show around 70,000 clones, around 84% seen once. The sample originates from a study of OX40 agonist ivuxolimab in advanced cancers. Study at large: Therapy given before enrollment (anti-PD-1, anti-PD-L1 or anti-CTLA-4) was allowed, and 40% had some. Study-level points and caveats: Clonal expansion by week 6 occurred in CD4+ and CD8+ blood T cells (at 0.1 to 3.0 mg/kg).

Deletions cut 1 base from V and 3 bases from J, with 13 bases between. The CDR3 is made up of 16 amino acids. Germline CDR1 and CDR2: SGHNT and YENEEA. The sequence came from an adult with an advanced solid tumor such as melanoma, head and neck, liver or kidney cancer. The chain uses TRBV11-3 and TRBJ2-1; possible D gene TRBD2, 6 bases. The source material was CD4+ or CD8+ T cells sorted from blood, sampled in a trial of the OX40 agonist ivuxolimab. The CDR3 coding sequence is TGTGCCAGCAGCTTAGGGGCGAGGGGAGGCTACAATGAGCAGTTCTTC. It is translated as CASSLGARGGYNEQFF.